Given below is one T cell receptor (beta chain) in context. Its antigen is not identified. Gene names follow the mouse nomenclature. The CDR3 end falls 1 residue outside the read, so it is completed with the germline J gene. These data come from a study of tissue T cells after allogeneic stem cell transplantation. Study-wide findings and caveats: Across patients, clones rarely overlapped, yet motif clusters were shared tissue-specifically.

V dropped 4 bases and J dropped 0 bases, with 12 bases sitting between them. The CDR3 loop spans 15 amino acids. The germline gives CDR1 LGHNA, CDR2 YNLKQL (reference sequence). Sequencing of TCRbeta CDR3 at survey depth gave sequences and template counts. Data came from immunoSEQ multiplex PCR; TCRdb stores just in-frame clones and leaves some out. The data hold tens of thousands of clones, with about three quarters observed a single time. This chain links TRBV5 with TRBJ1-2; TRBD1 might be the D (5 bases). What was sequenced was sorted cells pooled from one or two spleens. The receptor's source is a pool of C57BL/6 mice in good health. CDR3 protein: CASSPGHTANSDYTF. The CDR3 bases that were read are TGTGCCAGCAGCCCCGGACATACTGCAAACTCCGACTACACC.